A selection of T cell receptor beta chains follows, all from one sample in a study of cytomegalovirus exposure and HLA in healthy donors. Libraries were prepared by immunoSEQ multiplex PCR; TCRdb keeps only in-frame clonotypes and omits some of them. The table shows more than 200,000 clones, with about 84% occurring only once. The sample was PBMCs. Source of these receptors: a human donor in good health. CDR3s include the opening cysteine and the closing phenylalanine or tryptophan. The D gene is left open where the match is weak. The size entry is marked missing in some rows and otherwise reads once, few, many or a size class.

TRBJ1-5	.	TRBV6-5	few	CASSYSPGSNQPQHF	TGTGCCAGCAGTTACTCGCCCGGGAGCAATCAGCCCCAGCATTTT
TRBJ2-7	.	TRBV5-1	.	CASSVDRPGFPYEQYF	TGCGCCAGCAGCGTTGACAGGCCAGGGTTCCCGTACGAGCAGTACTTC
TRBJ1-2	TRBD1	TRBV5-1	.	CASSGGQGRVSGYTF	TGCGCCAGCAGCGGCGGACAGGGCCGGGTTTCTGGCTACACCTTC
TRBJ1-2	.	TRBV2	.	CASSVGQYYGYTF	TGTGCCAGCAGTGTAGGACAGTACTATGGCTACACCTTC
TRBJ2-3	.	TRBV6-5	.	CASSPAGLRTDTQYF	TGTGCCAGCAGTCCCGCGGGACTCCGCACAGATACGCAGTATTTT
TRBJ2-1	TRBD2	TRBV4-2	.	CASSPSGSGRNEQFF	TGTGCCAGCAGTCCGAGCGGGAGTGGGCGCAATGAGCAGTTCTTC
TRBJ2-1	TRBD2	TRBV7-7	.	CASSLRPGGTDEQFF	TGTGCTAGCAGCTTACGACCGGGAGGAACCGATGAGCAGTTCTTC
TRBJ2-2	TRBD1	TRBV28	.	CASSLLRPGTGDGELFF	TGTGCCAGCAGTCTCCTAAGACCCGGGACAGGGGACGGGGAGCTGTTTTTT
TRBJ1-5	TRBD1	TRBV19	.	CASSITGGNQPQHF	TGTGCCAGTAGTATTACAGGGGGCAATCAGCCCCAGCATTTT
TRBJ2-1	TRBD2	TRBV7-9	.	CASSLESSGMDEQFF	TGTGCCAGCAGCTTAGAATCTAGCGGGATGGATGAGCAGTTCTTC
TRBJ2-1	TRBD1	TRBV18	.	CASSPLQGAYNEQFF	TGTGCCAGCTCACCACTGCAGGGGGCGTACAATGAGCAGTTCTTC
TRBJ2-6	.	TRBV5-1	.	CASSLGTTGANVLTF	TGCGCCAGCAGCTTGGGCACTACTGGGGCCAACGTCCTGACTTTC
TRBJ2-7	TRBD1	TRBV11-2	few	CASSFRDRGYEQYF	TGTGCCAGCAGCTTCCGGGACAGGGGCTACGAGCAGTACTTC
TRBJ1-6	TRBD1	TRBV7-3	.	CASSFRGRNSPLHF	TGTGCCAGCAGCTTCAGGGGGCGGAATTCACCCCTCCACTTT
TRBJ1-1	.	TRBV6-5	once	CASRRKSGTEAFF	TGTGCCAGCAGGAGAAAATCCGGGACAGAAGCTTTCTTT
TRBJ2-7	TRBD1	TRBV5-1	.	CASSGRDRGAPEQYF	TGCGCCAGCAGCGGGCGGGACAGGGGGGCCCCAGAGCAGTACTTC
TRBJ2-7	.	TRBV5-5	.	CASTLGLDYYYEQYF	TGTGCCAGCACCTTGGGTTTGGACTATTACTACGAGCAGTACTTC
TRBJ2-7	.	TRBV7-8	once	CASSLALSGAYEQYF	TGTGCCAGCAGCTTAGCCCTGAGCGGAGCTTACGAGCAGTACTTC
TRBJ2-7	.	TRBV6-1	.	CASSGPGGLSFSAYEQYF	TGTGCCAGCAGTGGCCCCGGGGGATTGAGCTTTTCGGCCTACGAGCAGTACTTC
TRBJ1-2	TRBD1	TRBV15	.	CATSRGRLRDSYGYTF	TGTGCCACCAGCAGAGGAAGGTTACGGGACAGCTATGGCTACACCTTC
TRBJ2-1	.	TRBV11-3	.	CASSLVWTAYNEQFF	TGTGCCAGCAGCTTAGTTTGGACAGCCTACAATGAGCAGTTCTTC
TRBJ2-1	TRBD2	TRBV9	.	CASSVGGLAGTSPEQFF	TGTGCCAGCAGCGTAGGGGGACTAGCGGGCACCTCCCCTGAGCAGTTCTTC
TRBJ2-7	.	TRBV7-9	.	CASSLNDLFSKRYEQYF	TGTGCCAGCAGCTTAAATGATCTTTTTAGCAAAAGATACGAGCAGTACTTC